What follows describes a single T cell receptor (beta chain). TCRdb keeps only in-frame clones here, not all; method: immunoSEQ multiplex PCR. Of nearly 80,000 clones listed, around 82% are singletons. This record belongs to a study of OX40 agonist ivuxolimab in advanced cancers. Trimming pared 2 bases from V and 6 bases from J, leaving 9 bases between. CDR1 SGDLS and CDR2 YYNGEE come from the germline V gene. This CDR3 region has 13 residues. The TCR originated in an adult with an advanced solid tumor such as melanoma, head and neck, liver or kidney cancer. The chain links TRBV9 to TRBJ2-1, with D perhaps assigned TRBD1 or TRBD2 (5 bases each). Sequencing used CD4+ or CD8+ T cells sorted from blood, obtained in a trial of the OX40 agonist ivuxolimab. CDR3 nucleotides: TGTGCCAGCAGCGTCCGGGACGGCAATGAGCAGTTCTTC. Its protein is CASSVRDGNEQFF. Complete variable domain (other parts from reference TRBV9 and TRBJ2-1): DSGVTQTPKHLITATGQRVTLRCSPRSGDLSVYWYQQSLDQGLQFLIQYYNGEERAKGNILERFSAQQFPDLHSELNLSSLELGDSALYFCASSVRDGNEQFFGPGTRLTVL.